The 32 T cell receptor beta chains given below trace back to one sample, sequenced in a study of cytomegalovirus exposure and HLA in healthy donors (dated by TCRdb to 2016 to 2017). The library was prepared using the immunoSEQ multiplex PCR assay. Here the immuneACCESS table is served through TCRdb, limited to in-frame sequences with V and J called. Missing clones are a known gap in these copies; in checked studies unresolved V genes cover under half, and the rest lacks a known reason. Across this sample there are approximately 150,000 clones, with less than 95% seen only once. The ten largest clones capture approximately 2.9% of the sample. The sample comprised PBMCs. The source of these receptors is a woman aged 18-29 years in good health and CMV-seropositive.

This chain uses TRBV30 with TRBJ1-4; D is perhaps TRBD1 (5 bases). V was cut by 5 bases and J by 5 bases, with 12 bases left in between. Germline V CDR1 and CDR2: GTSNPN, SVGIG (reference sequence). This CDR3 has 13 amino acids. The CDR3 is CAWGQGTNEKLFF. The CDR3 DNA reads TGTGCCTGGGGGCAGGGAACAAATGAAAAACTGTTTTTT.

The chain joins TRBV27 to TRBJ1-1; the D is unclear. CDR1 and CDR2 from the germline V gene are MNHEY and SMNVEV (reference sequence). The CDR3 length is 13 residues. The V gene lost 7 bases and the J gene lost 1 base, with 10 bases spanning the gap. As DNA, the CDR3 is TGTGCCAGCACCCGACACCGGAACACTGAAGCTTTCTTT. It encodes CASTRHRNTEAFF.

This chain joins TRBV6-5 and TRBJ1-5; D remains unclear. The CDR3 is 12 residues long. V was trimmed by 2 bases and J by 9 bases, leaving 8 bases between them. Germline V CDR1 and CDR2: MNHEY, SVGAGI. The CDR3 is CASSYVGGPQHF. CDR3 in DNA: TGTGCCAGCAGTTACGTCGGCGGGCCCCAGCATTTT.

The chain employs TRBV7-9 and TRBJ2-3, with D possibly matching TRBD1 (6 bases). V was shortened by 5 bases and J by 2 bases, with 11 bases between the two germline ends. Germline V lookup: CDR1 SEHNR, CDR2 FQNEAQ (reference sequence). This CDR3 is 14 amino acids long. CDR3 in amino acids: CASSIRTVTDTQYF. The CDR3 DNA sequence: TGTGCCAGCAGCATCCGGACAGTCACAGATACGCAGTATTTT.

This sequence joins TRBV25-1 and TRBJ2-5, with TRBD2 matching over 14 bases. The CDR3 has 17 residues. V shed 5 bases and J 1 base; nucleotides not matched to a gene: 6. Germline V gene lookup returns CDR1 MGHDK and CDR2 SYGVNS. CDR3 DNA sequence: TGTGCCAGCAGTCCCGGGACTAGCGGGAGAGGCCAAGAGACCCAGTACTTC. Its protein is CASSPGTSGRGQETQYF.

The chain has TRBV7-9 and TRBJ2-7; TRBD2 might be the D (6 bases). The V gene's germline CDR1 is SEHNR and CDR2 FQNEAQ (reference sequence). The length of the CDR3 is 15 residues. V was cut by 3 bases and J by 2 bases, with 14 bases left in between. CDR3 nucleotides: TGTGCCAGCAGCTTCTCCCGAGCGGGTGCCTACGAGCAGTACTTC. As protein: CASSFSRAGAYEQYF.

This chain uses TRBV7-8 with TRBJ2-7; D is perhaps TRBD2 (5 bases). The length of the CDR3 is 13 residues. Between the trimmed V and J ends, which lost 1 base and 7 bases, there was a span of 11 bases. Germline V gene sequence: CDR1 SGHVS, CDR2 FQNEAQ. The CDR3 protein is CASSLDGGQEQYF. Written as DNA, the CDR3 is TGTGCCAGCAGCTTAGACGGCGGGCAGGAGCAGTACTTC.

The chain links TRBV28 to TRBJ2-7, with D perhaps TRBD2 (6 bases). V was trimmed by 5 bases and J by 6 bases, leaving 14 bases between them. CDR1 MDHEN and CDR2 SYDVKM come from the germline V gene. The CDR3 is 13 amino acids. This CDR3 is CASSGRNEAEQYF. The CDR3 DNA follows: TGTGCCAGCAGTGGGAGGAACGAGGCCGAGCAGTACTTC.

The chain links TRBV28 to TRBJ2-4, with 7 positions matching TRBD1. V shed 4 bases and J 0 bases; nucleotides not matched to a gene: 6. Germline V CDR1 and CDR2: MDHEN, SYDVKM. CDR3 length: 16 residues. In DNA, the CDR3 is TGTGCCAGCAGTTACGGGACAGCGCTAGCCAAAAACATTCAGTACTTC. Its protein is CASSYGTALAKNIQYF. The full variable domain, with the rest looked up from reference TRBV28 and TRBJ2-4, is DVKVTQSSRYLVKRTGEKVFLECVQDMDHENMFWYRQDPGLGLRLIYFSYDVKMKEKGDIPEGYSVSREKKERFSLILESASTNQTSMYLCASSYGTALAKNIQYFGAGTRLSVL.

In its sample, this clone was seen once. The V and J genes are TRBV7-9 and TRBJ1-2; 9 bases map to TRBD1. The germline V gene encodes CDR1 SEHNR and CDR2 FQNEAQ (reference sequence). Losses at the gene ends were 4 bases for V and 3 bases for J; bases not matched to a gene: 6. The CDR3 is made up of 15 amino acids. The CDR3 coding sequence is TGTGCCAGCAGCTCCCCCCGGACAGGGGACTATGGCTACACCTTC. As protein: CASSSPRTGDYGYTF.

The chain combines TRBV18 with TRBJ2-1, with D possibly matching TRBD1 (6 bases). Per the germline V gene, CDR1 is KGHSH and CDR2 is LQKENI. CDR3 size: 17 residues. V lost 0 bases and J lost 1, with 13 bases in between. The CDR3 nucleotides read TGTGCCAGCTCACCACCAATCTGGGACATATCCTACAATGAGCAGTTCTTC. It codes for CASSPPIWDISYNEQFF.

The gene calls are TRBV27 and TRBJ1-4; perhaps TRBD1 as D (5 bases). This CDR3 is 13 amino acids long. Trimming removed 4 bases at V and 3 bases at J, with 6 bases between. Looked up from germline, CDR1 is MNHEY and CDR2 is SMNVEV (reference sequence). The CDR3 nucleotides are TGTGCCAGCAGTTACAGGTCTAATGAAAAACTGTTTTTT. Protein sequence: CASSYRSNEKLFF.

This chain uses TRBV5-1 with TRBJ1-1; 9 nucleotides line up with TRBD1. The CDR3 sequence is 14 residues long. Germline V CDR1 and CDR2: SGHRS, YFSETQ. J gave up 5 bases and V 4 bases, and 6 bases lay outside the gene matches. For the CDR3, the DNA is TGCGCCAGCAGCAGGGACAGGGATCGTACTGAAGCTTTCTTT. It codes for CASSRDRDRTEAFF.

V is TRBV7-3 and J is TRBJ2-5, with TRBD2 matching 9 bases. Losses at the gene ends were 3 bases for V and 4 bases for J; bases not matched to a gene: 6. Germline V CDR1 and CDR2: SGHTA, FQGTGA. The CDR3 has 15 residues. In nucleotides, the CDR3 is TGTGCCAGCAGCTTTGGCGGGAGGGCTCTAGAGACCCAGTACTTC. Its translation: CASSFGGRALETQYF.

This sequence joins TRBV6-1 and TRBJ1-2, with 10 bases that match TRBD1. Trimming removed 3 bases from V and 2 bases from J; junction bases left unmatched: 0. Germline V gene lookup returns CDR1 MNHNS and CDR2 SASEGT. This CDR3 is built from 14 residues. The CDR3 region is CASSEGQGNYGYTF. The CDR3, as DNA: TGTGCCAGCAGTGAGGGACAGGGGAACTATGGCTACACCTTC.

This rearrangement joins TRBV18 to TRBJ2-7; 8 bases agree with TRBD2. Germline lookup yields CDR1 KGHSH and CDR2 LQKENI. The CDR3 length is 14 residues. V shed 1 base, J shed 3 bases, and the junction held 2 bases outside the gene matches. CDR3 in DNA: TGTGCCAGCTCACCACTAGCGGGGTTCTACGAGCAGTACTTC. It specifies CASSPLAGFYEQYF.

The chain couples TRBV6-1 to TRBJ2-7; 9 bases align to TRBD2. V trimming: 5 bases; J trimming: 3 bases; junction bases outside the gene matches: 2. The CDR3 length is 13 residues. Germline CDR1 and CDR2: MNHNS and SASEGT. CDR3 DNA: TGTGCCAGCAGTCCTAGCGGGAACTACGAGCAGTACTTC. It is translated as CASSPSGNYEQYF.

This clone appeared a single time. The V gene is TRBV5-1, the J gene TRBJ2-5, with TRBD1 as a possible D gene (5 bases). The CDR3 is 13 amino acids. CDR1 and CDR2 from the germline V gene are SGHRS and YFSETQ. The germline V and J ends were trimmed by 4 bases and 2 bases, with 9 bases remaining between them. DNA for the CDR3: TGCGCCAGCAGCACAGGACCTCAAGAGACCCAGTACTTC. It specifies CASSTGPQETQYF.

This clone was seen a few times. The chain uses TRBV29-1 and TRBJ2-7; D might be TRBD1 (6 bases). V lost 6 bases and J 3 bases, leaving 9 bases between the germline ends. The CDR3 sequence is 11 residues long. Germline V lookup: CDR1 SQVTM, CDR2 ANQGSEA. CDR3 amino acids: CSVKDSYEQYF. In DNA form, the CDR3 reads TGCAGCGTGAAGGACAGCTACGAGCAGTACTTC.

This chain joins TRBV5-1 and TRBJ1-3; TRBD1 agrees at 10 bases. The CDR3 totals 14 residues. Germline V gene sequence: CDR1 SGHRS, CDR2 YFSETQ. With V trimmed by 4 bases and J by 3 bases, 1 base remained unmatched. CDR3 DNA: TGCGCCAGCAGCCGGGACAGGGGTGGAAACACCATATATTTT. Translation gives CASSRDRGGNTIYF. Supplemented by reference TRBV5-1 and TRBJ1-3, the full variable domain reads KAGVTQTPRYLIKTRGQQVTLSCSPISGHRSVSWYQQTPGQGLQFLFEYFSETQRNKGNFPGRFSGRQFSNSRSEMNVSTLELGDSALYLCASSRDRGGNTIYFGEGSWLTVV.

The rearrangement uses TRBV10-1 and TRBJ2-5, with 13 bases identical to TRBD2. Germline V lookup: CDR1 WNHNN, CDR2 SYGVQD (reference sequence). This CDR3 region has 17 residues. V lost 2 bases and J lost 5; bases outside the gene matches: 8. The CDR3 DNA is TGCGCCAGCAGTGAGCCCCAAGGACTAGCGGGGGTGGAGACCCAGTACTTC. It specifies CASSEPQGLAGVETQYF.

The chain joins TRBV7-9 to TRBJ2-7; 12 positions agree with TRBD2. The J segment lost 4 bases and the V segment lost 4 bases, leaving 8 bases of the junction unmatched. CDR3 length: 16 residues. Germline V gives CDR1 SEHNR, CDR2 FQNEAQ (reference sequence). This CDR3 reads CASSSFSTSGRYEQYF. The CDR3 region has the DNA TGTGCCAGCAGCTCGTTTTCGACTAGCGGGAGATACGAGCAGTACTTC.

The chain is built from TRBV5-1 and TRBJ2-5, with TRBD1 identical over 12 bases. Trimming cost V 0 bases and J 5 bases; bases outside gene matches: 11. This CDR3 is 18 amino acids long. In germline, CDR1 is SGHRS, CDR2 YFSETQ. Written as DNA, the CDR3 is TGCGCCAGCAGCTTGGATCCGGGACAGGGGGCGGTCAGGGAGACCCAGTACTTC. Its translation: CASSLDPGQGAVRETQYF.

This clone was recorded once. The chain uses TRBV5-1 and TRBJ1-2, with a tentative D call TRBD1 (5 bases). The CDR3 covers 13 residues. Per germline, CDR1 SGHRS and CDR2 YFSETQ. V lost 4 bases to trimming and J lost 1 base, with 8 bases between them. The CDR3 nucleotides read TGCGCCAGCAGCGCGACAGTTAACTATGGCTACACCTTC. It translates to CASSATVNYGYTF.

V usage is TRBV9 and J usage is TRBJ2-3; weak D call: TRBD2 (7 bases). CDR3 size: 16 residues. V was cut by 4 bases and J by 2 bases, with 17 bases left in between. Germline V gives CDR1 SGDLS, CDR2 YYNGEE. In nucleotides, the CDR3 is TGTGCCAGCAGCCCCAACTGGGGGGGCTTCACAGATACGCAGTATTTT. It is translated as CASSPNWGGFTDTQYF.

V and J are TRBV18 and TRBJ2-1; 7 bases align to TRBD2. The J segment lost 8 bases and the V segment lost 5 bases, leaving 15 bases of the junction unmatched. The CDR3 totals 16 residues. Per the germline V gene, CDR1 is KGHSH and CDR2 is LQKENI. The CDR3 sequence: CASSSPGLDRSYEQFF. The CDR3 DNA is TGTGCCAGCTCATCCCCTGGACTAGACCGTAGTTATGAGCAGTTCTTC.

The chain recombines TRBV27 with TRBJ2-3, with TRBD2 as a possible D gene (5 bases). This CDR3 region has 14 residues. Germline lookup yields CDR1 MNHEY and CDR2 SMNVEV (reference sequence). V was shortened by 3 bases and J by 0 bases, with 7 bases between the two germline ends. The CDR3, as DNA: TGTGCCAGCAGTTTGTCGGGGAGCACAGATACGCAGTATTTT. Encoded protein: CASSLSGSTDTQYF.

There are many counts of this clone. V is TRBV6-4 and J is TRBJ1-4, with D maybe TRBD1 (6 bases). V was shortened by 6 bases and J by 4 bases, with 18 bases between the two germline ends. The CDR3 sequence is 16 residues long. Germline V gene sequence: CDR1 MRHNA, CDR2 SNTAGT. In DNA form, the CDR3 reads TGTGCCAGCAGGGATACTAGGGGGGGCGGTAATGAAAAACTGTTTTTT. Protein: CASRDTRGGGNEKLFF.

V usage is TRBV27 and J usage is TRBJ2-3; 8 bases are shared with TRBD2. This CDR3 contains 16 residues. Germline CDR1 and CDR2: MNHEY and SMNVEV (reference sequence). The V segment lost 2 bases and the J segment 5 bases; nucleotides outside the gene matches: 9. CDR3 DNA sequence: TGTGCCAGCAGTTTACTCCCTAGCGGGTGGAGAGATACGCAGTATTTT. Its protein product is CASSLLPSGWRDTQYF.

The chain is built from TRBV18 and TRBJ2-3; D is ambiguous. Trimming left V 3 bases short and J 0 bases short, with 13 bases between. The germline CDR1 and CDR2 sequences are KGHSH and LQKENI. The CDR3 consists of 16 residues. The CDR3 loop reads CASSPAQSSSTDTQYF. For the CDR3, the DNA is TGTGCCAGCTCACCTGCCCAAAGCTCTAGCACAGATACGCAGTATTTT.

This clone was seen only a few times. The chain joins TRBV11-2 to TRBJ2-5, with 12 bases identical to TRBD2. Germline-derived CDR1 and CDR2 are SGHAT and FQNNGV. The V segment lost 2 bases and the J segment 6 bases; nucleotides outside the gene matches: 1. The CDR3 has 14 residues. CDR3 nucleotides: TGTGCCAGCAGCTTAACTAGCGGGAGGCAGACCCAGTACTTC. Its translation is CASSLTSGRQTQYF.

The CDR3 sequence: CASSLVPGQGLYGYTF. The DNA for the CDR3 is TGTGCCAGCAGCTTAGTCCCGGGACAGGGGCTCTATGGCTACACCTTC. The chain couples TRBV7-9 to TRBJ1-2, with 10 nucleotides matching TRBD1. Trimming cost V 1 base and J 4 bases; bases outside gene matches: 6. From germline, CDR1 is SEHNR and CDR2 FQNEAQ (reference sequence). This CDR3 comprises 16 residues.